This T cell receptor beta chain was observed in a study of cytomegalovirus exposure and HLA in healthy donors. Whole-study findings and limits: Later analysis identified a missense DCLRE1C variant that was linked to TCR beta V- and J-gene trimming. Several top significant clusters appeared, in a later analysis, to be linked to common viral pathogens. Presence/absence comparisons presumed near-even sequencing depth among donors. Immune exposure information available was restricted to CMV serostatus.

V was shortened by 4 bases and J by 7 bases, with 14 bases between the two germline ends. Germline V gene data show CDR1 as SGHRS and CDR2 as YFSETQ. The CDR3 length is 14 residues. With 60 Vbeta and 13 Jbeta primers, the PCR was carried out. Method: immunoSEQ multiplex PCR; TCRdb's copy keeps in-frame clones and lacks some. The sample lists around 120,000 clones, 70% to 85% occurring once. About this clone itself: Its cognate antigen is unknown.

The receptor was derived from a boy aged 5-17 years in good health and CMV-seronegative. The V gene is TRBV5-1, the J gene TRBJ1-4, with D unclear. Sequenced sample: PBMCs. CDR3 sequence (DNA): TGCGCCAGCAGCGCGGGTCCAGAGGGTGAAAAACTGTTTTTT. Translating it yields CASSAGPEGEKLFF.